A selection of T cell receptor beta chains follows, all from one sample in a study of cytomegalovirus exposure and HLA in healthy donors. The assay was immunoSEQ multiplex PCR, and TCRdb's table has in-frame clones only and misses some. This sample has over 70,000 clones, with 78% found just once. The sample was PBMCs. The receptor source for this set is a male donor in good health and CMV-seropositive. Both conserved end residues are part of each CDR3. A D gene is named only where the DNA matches it firmly. Clone size, where shown, is once, few, many, or a class for clones that have expanded.

16 | - | TRBJ2-7 | TRBD2 | TRBV7-2 | CASRLGGLAGVEEQYF | TGTGCCAGCAGACTGGGCGGACTAGCGGGAGTGGAGGAGCAGTACTTC
14 | few | TRBJ1-1 | - | TRBV4-1 | CASGEGRGDTEAFF | TGCGCCAGCGGGGAGGGCCGTGGGGACACTGAAGCTTTCTTT
15 | - | TRBJ2-7 | - | TRBV27 | CASSLGGPSNYEQYF | TGTGCCAGCAGCCTCGGGGGACCCAGTAACTACGAGCAGTACTTC
14 | - | TRBJ1-2 | TRBD1 | TRBV7-2 | CASSLERTGNGYTF | TGTGCCAGCAGCTTAGAGAGGACAGGCAATGGCTACACCTTC
13 | - | TRBJ2-7 | - | TRBV2 | CASSVNRVAEQYF | TGTGCCAGCAGTGTGAACAGGGTAGCGGAGCAGTACTTC
11 | - | TRBJ1-2 | - | TRBV25-1 | CASSVVGGYTF | TGTGCCAGCAGTGTAGTCGGTGGCTACACCTTC
16 | - | TRBJ2-1 | TRBD2 | TRBV4-2 | CASSHGLAGAGNEQFF | TGTGCCAGCAGCCATGGACTAGCGGGAGCTGGGAATGAGCAGTTCTTC
16 | - | TRBJ2-1 | TRBD2 | TRBV7-9 | CASSLPSGLTSGEQFF | TGTGCCAGCAGCTTACCTAGCGGGTTAACGAGTGGTGAGCAGTTCTTC
15 | once | TRBJ2-2 | - | TRBV6-5 | CASSYSKRNTGELFF | TGTGCCAGCAGTTACTCGAAGCGGAACACCGGGGAGCTGTTTTTT
17 | - | TRBJ2-2 | - | TRBV28 | CASSSMVRRSLPGELFF | TGTGCCAGCAGTTCCATGGTCAGGAGGAGCTTACCCGGGGAGCTGTTTTTT
13 | - | TRBJ1-2 | - | TRBV27 | CASRHTGEYGYTF | TGTGCCAGCAGACACACCGGGGAATATGGCTACACCTTC
14 | - | TRBJ1-5 | - | TRBV6-1 | CAAVNGAGNQPQHF | TGTGCGGCAGTGAACGGGGCGGGGAATCAGCCCCAGCATTTT
14 | - | TRBJ2-1 | - | TRBV19 | CASSNLGQYNEQFF | TGTGCCAGTAGTAATCTAGGCCAGTACAATGAGCAGTTCTTC
17 | - | TRBJ1-1 | - | TRBV9 | CASSVDPGTLGGTEAFF | TGTGCCAGCAGCGTAGATCCAGGGACCCTGGGAGGAACTGAAGCTTTCTTT
13 | few | TRBJ2-2 | - | TRBV6-4 | CASSARGTGELFF | TGTGCCAGCAGTGCTCGGGGCACCGGGGAGCTGTTTTTT
15 | - | TRBJ2-1 | TRBD2 | TRBV5-1 | CASSLASGITYEQFF | TGCGCCAGCAGCTTGGCTAGCGGGATCACCTATGAGCAGTTCTTC
14 | few | TRBJ2-2 | TRBD2 | TRBV5-1 | CASSGLVSTGELFF | TGCGCCAGCAGCGGACTAGTTTCCACCGGGGAGCTGTTTTTT
15 | many | TRBJ1-4 | - | TRBV15 | CATSMSTGRNEKLFF | TGTGCCACCAGCATGTCGACAGGCCGTAATGAAAAACTGTTTTTT